This T cell receptor beta chain was captured in a study of blood T cell repertoires in COVID-19. Study in general: Specimens from acute and convalescent COVID-19 originated in the United States, Italy and Spain.

Original handling: Amplification of reference gene primers was used by the study to estimate nucleated cell counts. Generated by immunoSEQ multiplex PCR, the TCRdb table keeps only in-frame clones and is missing some. V, J and clone size are those of that table, while D and trimming were read from the DNA. Among 200,000 to 250,000 clones listed, 70% to 90% were seen once. This CDR3 has 16 amino acids. V lost 6 bases and J 2 bases, leaving 20 bases between the germline ends. The V gene's germline CDR1 is MNHNS and CDR2 SASEGT. The sample taken for sequencing was peripheral blood. The TCR comes from a young man with active or convalescent COVID-19. The V gene is TRBV6-1, the J gene TRBJ2-7; possible D gene TRBD2, 6 bases. CDR3 sequence reads: CASREFSEGGPYEQYF. The CDR3 region has the DNA TGTGCCAGCAGGGAATTTAGCGAGGGAGGACCCTACGAGCAGTACTTC.